This T cell receptor beta chain came from a study of blood T cell repertoires in COVID-19. Study information: Nucleic acid was either cDNA or gDNA, and it came from T cells, B-cell-depleted T cells, or PBMCs.

The CDR3 loop spans 15 amino acids. V was pared by 2 bases and J by 5 bases, with 5 bases of the junction left unmatched. Germline lookup yields CDR1 MDHEN and CDR2 SYDVKM. This table comes from immunoSEQ multiplex PCR, and its TCRdb copy is limited to in-frame clones, with some not included. The data show roughly 280,000 clones, with about 89% seen just once and around 9% held by the top ten. Sequenced sample: peripheral blood. This rearrangement joins TRBV28 to TRBJ1-5, with 8 bases fitting TRBD1. The receptor was isolated from a man between 35 and 55 years old with active or convalescent COVID-19. The CDR3 nucleotides are TGTGCCAGCAGTTTACGTGCAGGGGGCCATCAGCCCCAGCATTTT. This codes for CASSLRAGGHQPQHF.